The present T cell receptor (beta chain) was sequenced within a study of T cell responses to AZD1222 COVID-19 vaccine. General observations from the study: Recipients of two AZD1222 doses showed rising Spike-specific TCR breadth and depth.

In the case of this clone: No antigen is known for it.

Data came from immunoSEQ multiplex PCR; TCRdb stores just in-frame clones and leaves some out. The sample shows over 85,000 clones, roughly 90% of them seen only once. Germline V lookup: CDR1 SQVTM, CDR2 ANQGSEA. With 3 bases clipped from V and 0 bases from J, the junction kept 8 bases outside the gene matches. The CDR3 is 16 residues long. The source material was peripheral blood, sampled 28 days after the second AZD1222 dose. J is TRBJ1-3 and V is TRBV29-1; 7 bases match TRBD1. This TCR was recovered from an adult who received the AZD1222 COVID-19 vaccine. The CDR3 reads CSVERQGADSGNTIYF. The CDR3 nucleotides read TGCAGCGTTGAGCGACAGGGCGCTGACTCTGGAAACACCATATATTTT.